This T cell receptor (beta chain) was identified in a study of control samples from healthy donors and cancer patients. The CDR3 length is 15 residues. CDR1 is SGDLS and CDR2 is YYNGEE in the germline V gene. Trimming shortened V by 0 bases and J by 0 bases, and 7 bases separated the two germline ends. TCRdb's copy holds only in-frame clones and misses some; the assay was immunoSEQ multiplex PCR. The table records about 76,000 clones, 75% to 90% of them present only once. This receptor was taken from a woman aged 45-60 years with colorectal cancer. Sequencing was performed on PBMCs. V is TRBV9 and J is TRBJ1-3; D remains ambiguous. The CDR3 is CASSVDPASGNTIYF. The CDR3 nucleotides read TGTGCCAGCAGCGTAGATCCAGCCTCTGGAAACACCATATATTTT. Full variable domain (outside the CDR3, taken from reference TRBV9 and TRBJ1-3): DSGVTQTPKHLITATGQRVTLRCSPRSGDLSVYWYQQSLDQGLQFLIQYYNGEERAKGNILERFSAQQFPDLHSELNLSSLELGDSALYFCASSVDPASGNTIYFGEGSWLTVV.